This T cell receptor (beta chain) appears in the sequencing data of a study of cytomegalovirus exposure and HLA in healthy donors (dated by TCRdb to about 2017). The study in broad terms: According to an earlier analysis of 587 of the donors, 200 million or so T cells yielded roughly 110 million unique TCR beta sequences and about 280 Gb of sequence data. The number of donors typed differed by locus, with roughly 629-640 for A, B, C, DRB1 and DQB1, more than 500 for DQA1, 600 to 610 for DPA1, and some 440 for DPB1. All discovery cohort repertoires had been generated on a single sequencing platform. Donor age, sex, ethnicity and CMV serostatus were collected together with the repertoire data. Across about 380 genotyped donors of the cohort, an average of about 200,000 unique TCR beta nucleotide sequences per donor were sequenced, and approximately 17% of those sequences were non-productive. An earlier analysis of 587 of the donors applied high-throughput TCR beta sequencing to assess whether each TCR beta V gene segment acted as functional or pseudogenic. The T cell repertoires of under 750 subjects were profiled by immunosequencing and related to cytomegalovirus serostatus. Genome-wide SNP genotypes for about 65% of the 666 donors were used in a later genetic analysis, which treated that subset as a discovery cohort. Along with the approximately 620-subject first cohort, a separate validation cohort of 120 different subjects was used. Because of strong linkage in the cohort, roughly five DR-DQ haplotypes were treated as single units for association and clustering. Both class I and class II loci were covered by HLA typing, at four-digit resolution. Approximately 300 gigabases of sequencing data and approximately 91 million unique TCR sequences made up an early release that covered around 640 HLA-typed donors. The study aimed to test whether cataloging public T cell receptors could reveal signatures of past pathogen exposure. To predict cytomegalovirus infection status, the study combined high-throughput TCR immunosequencing, statistical association of individual TCRs with disease status, and machine learning. A later analysis re-examined previously published TCR beta repertoires from 500 to 700 donors and added high-resolution HLA genotyping to investigate patterns of TCR occurrence. Among the roughly 390 genotyped donors, around 81% belonged to the genetic ancestry cluster associated with self-reported Caucasian donors. Rather than drawing on any new phenotypic data, the later analysis identified candidate immune exposures from TCR beta sequences and the way those sequences occurred across donors. What the work shows at the level of the full study, not this receptor alone: This cohort had only TCR beta chains sequenced, and the lack of alpha or paired-chain data limited which features could be detected. In an earlier analysis of around 500 of the donors, most TCR beta V segments appeared in productive rearrangements about 90% or about 30% of the time, broadly matching IMGT annotations. A later analysis reported that several top co-occurrence clusters appeared linked to parvovirus B19, influenza, CMV and Epstein-Barr virus. Most TCR sequences were seen in very few donors, while some public TCRs were found in many individuals. A total of 150 to 200 TCR beta chains were listed by the study as associated with cytomegalovirus. Compared with the roughly 710-donor mean, donors in an Asian-associated ancestry cluster had fewer N-insertions in productive TCRs, according to a later genetic analysis. A group of highly shared sequence variants was considered likely to be a technical artifact of the sequencing pipeline. According to the authors, the approach could potentially be generalized to other disease states and immunological phenotypes. A later analysis found that most CMV-associated TCR beta chains appeared HLA-restricted, with HLA associations seemingly driven largely by CMV exposure. In both the original and validation cohorts, the classifier was reported to diagnose cytomegalovirus status with high specificity and sensitivity. Linkage disequilibrium might explain the correlated functional status among segregating V segments, but an unknown experimental factor could not be excluded. In a later analysis, the rate of TCR association differed among HLA loci, with DRB1 alleles having the most associated TCRs and HLA-C alleles having the fewest. At a false discovery rate of 0.05, a later analysis linked 15,000 to 20,000 TCR beta sequences to specific HLA alleles. A few of the identified cytomegalovirus-associated TCR beta chains were confirmed in vitro to be specific for cytomegalovirus antigens. Over 15 rarely observed V segments, including chromosome 9 orphons, were excluded from the earlier analysis of about 500 of the donors because counts were too low. The only immune exposure information available for the cohort was CMV serostatus. A further reported finding was that TCR beta sequences accurately predicted the HLA-A and HLA-B alleles for most subjects in the first cohort. Some IMGT-functional V segments, including TRBV6-2 and TRBV6-3, could not be told apart with the 87-base-pair reads, so those segments were excluded. HLA typing was unavailable for some donors at each locus, so association tests used only the typed subset. When HLA alleles, especially DR and DQ, strongly co-occurred, TCR associations were difficult to assign to individual alleles. In a later analysis, HLA-associated TCR beta chains were found to be more clonally expanded and to have lower generation probabilities than equally common non-associated chains. Presence/absence analyses assumed roughly uniform sequencing depth across donors, an assumption that may not hold. A later genetic analysis associated a missense DCLRE1C variant with V-gene and J-gene trimming of TCR beta chains, and an independent cohort replicated the association.

This clone appeared a single time. No antigen is known for it. No qualities accompany the bases; no much larger clone lies one base away. CDR1 and CDR2 are drawn from the germline V gene: SGHAT, FQNNGV. Measured from the cysteine to the phenylalanine, the CDR3 is 14 residues long. Only the CDR3 part of the read is kept: 42 bases, read in frame from the first base. V gives up 3 bases and J gives up 1 base, and the segment between their germline ends measures 6 bases. The cohort consisted of fewer than 700 healthy bone marrow donors. At the time of sampling, every cohort member was nominally healthy, though immune exposures that went unrecorded were likely present. The donor was CMV seronegative and was included in the group of several hundred seronegative cohort members. A peripheral blood sample was provided by each donor, and peripheral blood mononuclear cells were used for TCR beta sequencing. Genomic DNA was extracted from the blood cell samples with the Qiagen DNeasy Blood Extraction Kit.

Receptor amplification or capture employed the immunoSEQ multiplex PCR assay. A mixture of 60 forward primers for TCR Vbeta segments and 13 reverse primers for TCR Jbeta segments was used in the multiplex PCR. A multiplex PCR assay on genomic DNA amplified the CDR3 region of rearranged TCR beta genes. On the Illumina HiSeq System, the amplified TCR beta libraries were sequenced as 87-base-pair reads. The published analysis was carried out like this. A later analysis counted some 74 million unique TCR beta chains across the 550 to 800 repertoires, and around 12 million of these chains were shared by at least two donors. Raw reads were error-corrected and collapsed into unique sequences with a nearest-neighbor algorithm that merged closely related sequences to remove PCR and sequencing errors. V, D and J gene segments were assigned by aligning CDR3 sequences to IMGT reference sequences. For a sequence to be retained, at least a six-nucleotide match to both a V gene segment and a J gene segment was required. Rearrangements were called productive when the CDR3 lacked stop codons and stayed in frame with V and J; all others were non-productive. Following IMGT convention, CDR3 was defined as the stretch from the second conserved V-encoded cysteine up to the conserved J-encoded phenylalanine. The earlier analysis of about 610 of the donors excluded sequences that lacked an unambiguous match to a single V gene segment. An earlier analysis of roughly 590 of the donors called V segments functional above 56.7% productive rearrangements and segregating when the between-donor standard deviation exceeded 5%. A statistical classification framework was built to diagnose cytomegalovirus status from the catalog of TCR beta chain sequences. V and J gene assignment, in a later analysis, came from comparing TCR nucleotide sequences with IMGT/GENE-DB human TR gene sequences. Using the TCRdist pipeline, a later analysis assigned CDR3 sequences along with most-parsimonious VDJ recombination scenarios. In a later analysis, each TCR beta chain was defined by its CDR3 amino acid sequence together with its V-gene family, and reads lacking a unique V-gene family were excluded. As a way to deal with suspected cross-contamination and a sequencing artifact, a later analysis dropped 640 or so nucleotide sequences that were highly shared and had low generation probability. A later analysis calculated a clonal expansion index for each public chain from normalized within-repertoire ranks of inferred template counts. In a later analysis, generation probabilities were computed using a VDJ recombination model fitted to out-of-frame rearrangements, and the results were checked against IGoR. In a later analysis, TCR-TCR, TCR-HLA and TCR-CMV co-occurrence was scored with hypergeometric tests, and a repertoire-size bias correction was applied to TCR pairs. A later analysis estimated false discovery rates by permuting HLA or CMV assignments 20 times. A later analysis grouped co-occurring TCRs with DBSCAN, adding TCRdist sequence similarity when clustering within HLA-allele-positive subsets. Repertoires with fewer than 30,000 or more than 120,000 public chains, plus five repertoires with anomalous nucleotide sharing, were excluded from co-occurrence clustering. In TCRdb, the immuneACCESS table is reduced to in-frame sequences with V and J assigned. These tables do not hold every clone; where another copy was compared, an unresolved V gene accounts for under half, and the others remain unexplained. The V and J calls and the clone size are those of that table, but D and trimming were determined from the DNA. The sample table records roughly 160,000 clones; 75% to 85% of these occur just once. Together, the top ten hold approximately 13% of the sample.

The clonotype comes from a woman aged 45-65 years in good health and CMV-seronegative. The sample consisted of PBMCs. Here the chain combines TRBV11-2 and TRBJ1-4; a weak D assignment points to TRBD1 (5 bases agree). The nucleotide sequence is TGTGCCAGCAGCTTTAGGGGAACTAATGAAAAACTGTTTTTT. The encoded protein is CASSFRGTNEKLFF.